What follows are 10 T cell receptor beta chains derived from one specimen sequenced in a study of preoperative IRX-2 immunotherapy in early breast cancer. Treatment described: preoperative locoregional IRX-2 cytokine immunotherapy. Only in-frame clones appear in the TCRdb table, and some are missing; sequencing was by immunoSEQ multiplex PCR. In the table there are about 23,000 clones, 85% to 95% of which are singletons. The sample in question was tumor tissue, obtained after IRX-2 immunotherapy. The receptors were sampled from a human donor with breast cancer.

The chain carries TRBV7-9 and TRBJ2-1, with 10 bases identical to TRBD2. Germline CDR1 is SEHNR and CDR2 is FQNEAQ (reference sequence). This CDR3 contains 16 residues. The V segment lost 0 bases and the J segment 8 bases; nucleotides outside the gene matches: 7. The DNA of the CDR3 is TGTGCCAGCAGCTTAGCGGCTAGCGGGAGTCCCCATGAGCAGTTCTTC. This encodes CASSLAASGSPHEQFF.

This sequence joins TRBV19 and TRBJ2-1; D uncertain. Germline-derived CDR1 and CDR2 are LNHDA and SQIVND (reference sequence). This CDR3 region has 15 residues. V shed 7 bases and J shed 2 bases, with 15 bases lying between them. The CDR3 loop is CASKNLGATYNEQFF. CDR3 DNA sequence: TGTGCCAGTAAAAACCTCGGAGCTACCTACAATGAGCAGTTCTTC.

This clone was observed a few times. This sequence joins TRBV7-2 and TRBJ2-3, with D perhaps matching TRBD2 (6 bases). This CDR3 has 14 residues. V lost 4 bases, J lost 6 bases, and 14 bases lay in between. Germline-derived CDR1 and CDR2 are SGHTA and FQGNSA. CDR3 sequence: CASSSIGTSDTQYF. The CDR3 nucleotides are TGTGCCAGCAGCTCTATAGGAACTAGCGATACGCAGTATTTT.

This rearrangement joins TRBV29-1 to TRBJ1-3, with 11 bases lining up with TRBD1. V was clipped by 6 bases and J by 3 bases; unmatched bases: 4. The CDR3 length is 14 residues. CDR1 and CDR2 from the germline V gene are SQVTM and ANQGSEA. The CDR3 region has the DNA TGCAGCGTCCCGGGGACAGGGGGTGGAAACACCATATATTTT. This codes for CSVPGTGGGNTIYF.

The sample holds one count of this clone. The CDR3 spells CASSLAGNSNQPQHF. The CDR3, as DNA: TGCGCCAGCAGCTTGGCCGGAAATAGCAATCAGCCCCAGCATTTT. The chain recombines TRBV5-1 with TRBJ1-5, with no clear D. Deletions cut 0 bases from V and 0 bases from J, with 7 bases between. This CDR3 is 15 amino acids long. The germline V gene has CDR1 SGHRS and CDR2 YFSETQ.

The chain employs TRBV2 and TRBJ2-7; 11 nucleotides agree with TRBD2. Trimming removed 4 bases from V and 3 bases from J; junction bases left unmatched: 14. Per germline, CDR1 SNHLY and CDR2 FYNNEI. The CDR3 is made up of 18 amino acids. This chain's CDR3 is CASSVGGRFTSGSYEQYF. The CDR3 nucleotides are TGTGCCAGCAGTGTCGGCGGGAGGTTTACTAGCGGGAGCTACGAGCAGTACTTC.

This rearrangement joins TRBV19 to TRBJ2-5; D gene uncertain. Per germline, CDR1 LNHDA and CDR2 SQIVND (reference sequence). Trimming took off 3 bases at V and 2 bases at J, with 7 bases between the two ends. This CDR3 region has 13 residues. CDR3 residues: CASSIGPQETQYF. The CDR3 region has the DNA TGTGCCAGTAGTATTGGACCGCAAGAGACCCAGTACTTC.

This chain connects TRBV29-1 to TRBJ2-3, with 7 bases aligning to TRBD1. Losses at the gene ends were 4 bases for V and 8 bases for J; bases not matched to a gene: 9. The CDR3 contains 13 residues. Per the germline V gene, CDR1 is SQVTM and CDR2 is ANQGSEA. The CDR3 loop reads CSVVEDSGGTQYF. In nucleotides, the CDR3 is TGCAGCGTTGTGGAGGACTCAGGGGGTACGCAGTATTTT.

The rearrangement joins TRBV4-1 to TRBJ2-5; possible D gene TRBD1, 5 bases. CDR1 MGHRA and CDR2 YSYEKL come from the germline V gene. Deletions cut 1 base from V and 1 base from J, with 13 bases between. The CDR3 sequence is 16 residues long. The DNA of the CDR3 is TGCGCCAGCAGCCAAGCTTCCCCAGGGTCCCAAGAGACCCAGTACTTC. This codes for CASSQASPGSQETQYF.

A single count supports this clone. V is TRBV6-5 and J is TRBJ2-2; no reliable D call. Germline V gene sequence: CDR1 MNHEY, CDR2 SVGAGI. There are 13 residues in the CDR3. The V gene lost 7 bases and the J gene lost 1 base, with 7 bases spanning the gap. CDR3 nucleotides: TGTGCCAGCACAAACTGGAACACCGGGGAGCTGTTTTTT. This codes for CASTNWNTGELFF.